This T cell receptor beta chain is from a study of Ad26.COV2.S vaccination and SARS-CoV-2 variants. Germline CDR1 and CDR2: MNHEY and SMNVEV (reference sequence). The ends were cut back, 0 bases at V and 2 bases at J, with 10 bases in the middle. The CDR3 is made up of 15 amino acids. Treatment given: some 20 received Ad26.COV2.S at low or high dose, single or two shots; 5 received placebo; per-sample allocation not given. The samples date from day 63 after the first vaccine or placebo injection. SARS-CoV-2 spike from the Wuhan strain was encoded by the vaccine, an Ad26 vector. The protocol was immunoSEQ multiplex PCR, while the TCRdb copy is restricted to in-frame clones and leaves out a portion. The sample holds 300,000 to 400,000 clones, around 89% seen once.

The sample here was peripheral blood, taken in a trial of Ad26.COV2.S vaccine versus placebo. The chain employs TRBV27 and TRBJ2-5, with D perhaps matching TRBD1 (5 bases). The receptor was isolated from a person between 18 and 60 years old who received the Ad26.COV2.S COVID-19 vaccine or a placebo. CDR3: CASSLSRQPQETQYF. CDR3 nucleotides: TGTGCCAGCAGTTTATCGAGACAGCCGCAAGAGACCCAGTACTTC.